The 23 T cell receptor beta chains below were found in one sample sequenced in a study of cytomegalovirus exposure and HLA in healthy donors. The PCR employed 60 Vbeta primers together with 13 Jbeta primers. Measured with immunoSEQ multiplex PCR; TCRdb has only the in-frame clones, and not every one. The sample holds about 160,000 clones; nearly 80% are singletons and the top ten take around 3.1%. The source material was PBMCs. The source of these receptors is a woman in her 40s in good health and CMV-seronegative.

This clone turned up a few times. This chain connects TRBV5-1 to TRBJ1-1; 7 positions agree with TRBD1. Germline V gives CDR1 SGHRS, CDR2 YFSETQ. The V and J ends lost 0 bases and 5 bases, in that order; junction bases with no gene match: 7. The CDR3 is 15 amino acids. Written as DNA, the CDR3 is TGCGCCAGCAGCTTGGTAGGCCAGGGGGTGACTGAAGCTTTCTTT. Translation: CASSLVGQGVTEAFF.

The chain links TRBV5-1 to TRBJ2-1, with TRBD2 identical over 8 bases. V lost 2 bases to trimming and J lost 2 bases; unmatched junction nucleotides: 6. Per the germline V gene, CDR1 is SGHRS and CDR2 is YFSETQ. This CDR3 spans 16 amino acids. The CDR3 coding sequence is TGCGCCAGCAGCTTCCCCCGGACTAGCCCCTACAATGAGCAGTTCTTC. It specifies CASSFPRTSPYNEQFF.

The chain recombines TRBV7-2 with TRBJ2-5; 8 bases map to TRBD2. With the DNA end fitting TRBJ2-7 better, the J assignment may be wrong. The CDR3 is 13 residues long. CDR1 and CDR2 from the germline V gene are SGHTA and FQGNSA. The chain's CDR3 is CASSLGLVDEQYF. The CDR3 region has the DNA TGTGCCAGCAGCCTGGGACTAGTGGACGAGCAGTACTTC.

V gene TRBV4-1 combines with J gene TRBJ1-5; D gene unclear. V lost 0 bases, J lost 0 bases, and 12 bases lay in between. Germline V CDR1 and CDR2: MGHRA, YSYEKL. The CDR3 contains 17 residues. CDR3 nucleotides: TGCGCCAGCAGCCAAGATCGGCGGGTAGGTAGCAATCAGCCCCAGCATTTT. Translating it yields CASSQDRRVGSNQPQHF.

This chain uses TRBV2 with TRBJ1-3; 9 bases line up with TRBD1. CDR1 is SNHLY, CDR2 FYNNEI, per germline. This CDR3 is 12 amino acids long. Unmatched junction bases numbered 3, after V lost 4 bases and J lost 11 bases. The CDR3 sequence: CASSGDRVAIYF. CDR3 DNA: TGTGCCAGCAGTGGGGACAGGGTGGCCATATATTTT.

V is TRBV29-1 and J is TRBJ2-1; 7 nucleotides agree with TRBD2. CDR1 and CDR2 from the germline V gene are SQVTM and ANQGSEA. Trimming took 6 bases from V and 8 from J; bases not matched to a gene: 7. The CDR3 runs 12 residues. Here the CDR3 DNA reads TGCAGCGTGAGTCCTAGCGGCCATGAGCAGTTCTTC. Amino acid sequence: CSVSPSGHEQFF.

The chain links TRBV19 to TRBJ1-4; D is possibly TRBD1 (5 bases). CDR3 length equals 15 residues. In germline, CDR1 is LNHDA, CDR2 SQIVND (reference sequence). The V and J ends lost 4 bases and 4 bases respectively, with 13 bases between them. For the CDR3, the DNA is TGTGCCAGTAGTAGCCCGACAGCCTTTAATGAAAAACTGTTTTTT. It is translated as CASSSPTAFNEKLFF.

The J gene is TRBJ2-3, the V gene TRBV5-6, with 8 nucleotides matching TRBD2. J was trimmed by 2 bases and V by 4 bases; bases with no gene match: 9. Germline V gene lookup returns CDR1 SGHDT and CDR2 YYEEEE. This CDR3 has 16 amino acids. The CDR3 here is CASSRLTSGATDTQYF. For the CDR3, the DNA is TGTGCCAGCAGCCGTCTAACTAGCGGAGCCACAGATACGCAGTATTTT.

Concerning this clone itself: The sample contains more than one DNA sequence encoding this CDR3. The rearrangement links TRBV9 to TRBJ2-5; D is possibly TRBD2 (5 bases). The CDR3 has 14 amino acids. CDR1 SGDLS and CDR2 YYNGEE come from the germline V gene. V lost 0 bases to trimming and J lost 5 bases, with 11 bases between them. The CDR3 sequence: CASSVAGGGETQYF. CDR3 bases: TGTGCCAGCAGCGTAGCTGGCGGCGGGGAGACCCAGTACTTC. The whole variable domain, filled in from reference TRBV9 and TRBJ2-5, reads DSGVTQTPKHLITATGQRVTLRCSPRSGDLSVYWYQQSLDQGLQFLIQYYNGEERAKGNILERFSAQQFPDLHSELNLSSLELGDSALYFCASSVAGGGETQYFGPGTRLLVL.

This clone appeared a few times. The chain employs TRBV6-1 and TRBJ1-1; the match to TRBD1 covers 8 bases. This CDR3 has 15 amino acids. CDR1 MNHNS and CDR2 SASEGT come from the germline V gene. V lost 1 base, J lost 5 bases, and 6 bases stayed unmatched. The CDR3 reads CASSEGSYRGTEAFF. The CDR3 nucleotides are TGTGCCAGCAGTGAAGGTTCTTACAGGGGGACTGAAGCTTTCTTT.

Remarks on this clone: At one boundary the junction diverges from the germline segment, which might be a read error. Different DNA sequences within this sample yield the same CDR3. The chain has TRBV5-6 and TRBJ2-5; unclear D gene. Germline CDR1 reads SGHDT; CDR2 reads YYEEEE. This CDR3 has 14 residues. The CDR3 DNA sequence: TGTGCTAGCAGGTCATGGAGTGCTCAAGAGACCCAGTACTTC. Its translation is CASRSWSAQETQYF.

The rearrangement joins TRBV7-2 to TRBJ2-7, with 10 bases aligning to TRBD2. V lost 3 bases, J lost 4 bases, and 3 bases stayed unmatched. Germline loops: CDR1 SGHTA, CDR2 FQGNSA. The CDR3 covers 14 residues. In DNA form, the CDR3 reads TGTGCCAGCAGCTTGAATAGCGGGGGGTACGAGCAGTACTTC. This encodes CASSLNSGGYEQYF.

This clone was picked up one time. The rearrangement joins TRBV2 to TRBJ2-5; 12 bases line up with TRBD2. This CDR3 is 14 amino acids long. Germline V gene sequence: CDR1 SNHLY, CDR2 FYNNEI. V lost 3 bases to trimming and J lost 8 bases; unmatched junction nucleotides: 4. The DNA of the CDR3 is TGTGCCAGCAGTGAGACTAGCGGGGGTGGTACCCAGTACTTC. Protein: CASSETSGGGTQYF.

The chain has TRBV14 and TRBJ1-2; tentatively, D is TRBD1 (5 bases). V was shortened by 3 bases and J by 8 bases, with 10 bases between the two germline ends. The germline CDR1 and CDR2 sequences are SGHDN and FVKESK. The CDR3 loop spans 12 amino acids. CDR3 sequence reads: CASSQQGFGYTF. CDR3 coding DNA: TGTGCCAGCAGCCAGCAGGGATTCGGCTACACCTTC. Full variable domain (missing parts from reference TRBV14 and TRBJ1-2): EAGVTQFPSHSVIEKGQTVTLRCDPISGHDNLYWYRRVMGKEIKFLLHFVKESKQDESGMPNNRFLAERTGGTYSTLKVQPAELEDSGVYFCASSQQGFGYTFGSGTRLTVV.

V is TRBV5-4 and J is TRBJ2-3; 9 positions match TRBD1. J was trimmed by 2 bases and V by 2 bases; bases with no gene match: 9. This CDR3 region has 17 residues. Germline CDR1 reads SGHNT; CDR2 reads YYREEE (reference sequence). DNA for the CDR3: TGTGCCAGCAGCTTAAAAAGGACAGGGGAAGCCACAGATACGCAGTATTTT. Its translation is CASSLKRTGEATDTQYF.

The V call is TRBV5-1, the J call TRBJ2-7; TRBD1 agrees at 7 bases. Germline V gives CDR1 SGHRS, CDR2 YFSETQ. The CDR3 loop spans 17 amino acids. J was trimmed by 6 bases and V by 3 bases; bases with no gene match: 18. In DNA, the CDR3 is TGCGCCAGCAGCTCTGACAGGGACACGGGTTTTAGGAGCGAGCAGTACTTC. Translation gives CASSSDRDTGFRSEQYF.

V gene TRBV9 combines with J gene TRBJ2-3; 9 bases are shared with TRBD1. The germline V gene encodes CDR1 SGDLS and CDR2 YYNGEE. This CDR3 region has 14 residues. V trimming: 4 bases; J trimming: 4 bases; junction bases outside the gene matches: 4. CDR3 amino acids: CASSRWTGADTQYF. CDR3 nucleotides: TGTGCCAGCAGCAGATGGACAGGGGCAGATACGCAGTATTTT.

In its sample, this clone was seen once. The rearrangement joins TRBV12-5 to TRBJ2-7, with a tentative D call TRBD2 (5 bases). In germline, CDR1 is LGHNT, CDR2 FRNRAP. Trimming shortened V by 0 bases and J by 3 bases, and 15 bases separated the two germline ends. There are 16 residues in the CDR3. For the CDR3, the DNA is TGTGCTAGTGGTTTGGTACGGCCCGGGAACCTCTACGAGCAGTACTTC. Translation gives CASGLVRPGNLYEQYF.

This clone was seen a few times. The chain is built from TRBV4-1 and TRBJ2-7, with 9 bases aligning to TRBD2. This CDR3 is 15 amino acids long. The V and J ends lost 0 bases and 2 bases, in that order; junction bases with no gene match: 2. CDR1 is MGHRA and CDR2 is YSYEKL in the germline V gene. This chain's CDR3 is CASSQERGGAYEQYF. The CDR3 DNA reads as TGCGCCAGCAGCCAAGAGCGGGGGGGGGCCTACGAGCAGTACTTC.

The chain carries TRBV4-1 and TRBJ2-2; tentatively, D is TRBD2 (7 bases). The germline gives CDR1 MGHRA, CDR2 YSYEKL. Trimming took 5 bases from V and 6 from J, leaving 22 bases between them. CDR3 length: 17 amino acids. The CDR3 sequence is CASSSVGRGSRSGELFF. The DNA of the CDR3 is TGCGCCAGCAGCTCGGTGGGGAGGGGGTCCAGGTCCGGGGAGCTGTTTTTT.

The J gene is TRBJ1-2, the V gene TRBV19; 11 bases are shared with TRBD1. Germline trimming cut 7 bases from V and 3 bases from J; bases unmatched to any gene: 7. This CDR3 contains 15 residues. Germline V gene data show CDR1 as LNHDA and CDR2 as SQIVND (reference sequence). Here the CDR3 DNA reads TGTGCCAGTAATTTGGACAGGGGGCAAGACTATGGCTACACCTTC. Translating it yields CASNLDRGQDYGYTF.

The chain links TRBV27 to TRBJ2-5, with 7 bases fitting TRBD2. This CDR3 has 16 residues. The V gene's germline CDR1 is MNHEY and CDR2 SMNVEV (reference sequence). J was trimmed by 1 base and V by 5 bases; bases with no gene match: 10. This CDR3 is CASSPQTSRTQETQYF. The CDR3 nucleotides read TGTGCCAGCAGTCCACAGACTAGCCGAACCCAAGAGACCCAGTACTTC.

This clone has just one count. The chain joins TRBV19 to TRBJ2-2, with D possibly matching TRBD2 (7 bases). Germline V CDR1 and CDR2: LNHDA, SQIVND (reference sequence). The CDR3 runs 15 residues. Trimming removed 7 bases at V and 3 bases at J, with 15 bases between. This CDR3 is CASTRGGIDTGELFF. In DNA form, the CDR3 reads TGTGCCAGTACTAGGGGGGGCATAGACACCGGGGAGCTGTTTTTT.